Listed here is a single T cell receptor (beta chain). Its antigen is not known. The source of the sample is a study of cytomegalovirus exposure and HLA in healthy donors. Study in general: A prior analysis found about 120 million unique TCR beta sequences from some 200 million T cells. The Caucasian-associated ancestry cluster contained 81% of the approximately 400 genotyped donors. The study's findings and limits: Specificity of a few CMV-associated chains for CMV antigens was verified in vitro.

V lost 0 bases to trimming and J lost 5 bases, with 13 bases between them. The CDR3 has 15 residues. Germline lookup yields CDR1 MGHRA and CDR2 YSYEKL. The PCR employed 60 Vbeta primers together with 13 Jbeta primers. The table came from immunoSEQ multiplex PCR; TCRdb's copy has only in-frame clones and leaves some out. The profile shows 150,000 to 200,000 clones, approximately 80% of them singletons. The rearrangement links TRBV4-1 to TRBJ2-5; D possibly corresponds to TRBD2 (6 bases). The source material was PBMCs. The TCR originated in a woman between 25 and 40 years old in good health and CMV-seronegative. The CDR3 DNA follows: TGCGCCAGCAGCCAAGATCTTGCGGGGCGGGAGACCCAGTACTTC. It is translated as CASSQDLAGRETQYF.